This T cell receptor (beta chain) is from a study of memory CD4+ T cells and cytomegalovirus serostatus. General study findings and limits: Each of some 67 CMV-associated TCRbeta sequences occurred in one to five individuals.

Only in-frame clones appear in the TCRdb table, and some are missing; sequencing was by immunoSEQ multiplex PCR. The sample includes approximately 44,000 clones, less than 85% seen only once; the top ten take 1.5% to 2%. This clone has just one count. Antigen unknown. The sort gate was single viable CD3+CD4+CD8-CD45RO+ cells for memory CD4+ T cells. CMV serostatus came from serum IgG against pp150, pp28, p38, p52. This clonotype was obtained from an adult in good health and CMV-seronegative. The sequencing input was memory CD4+ T cells from blood.

CDR3 amino acids: CASRGLQDTDTQYF. CDR3 sequence (DNA): TGTGCCAGCAGGGGACTACAGGACACAGATACGCAGTATTTT. V usage is TRBV27 and J usage is TRBJ2-3, with 7 positions matching TRBD2. The CDR3 sequence is 14 residues long. Germline CDR1 is MNHEY and CDR2 is SMNVEV (reference sequence). J was trimmed by 2 bases and V by 6 bases; bases with no gene match: 5.